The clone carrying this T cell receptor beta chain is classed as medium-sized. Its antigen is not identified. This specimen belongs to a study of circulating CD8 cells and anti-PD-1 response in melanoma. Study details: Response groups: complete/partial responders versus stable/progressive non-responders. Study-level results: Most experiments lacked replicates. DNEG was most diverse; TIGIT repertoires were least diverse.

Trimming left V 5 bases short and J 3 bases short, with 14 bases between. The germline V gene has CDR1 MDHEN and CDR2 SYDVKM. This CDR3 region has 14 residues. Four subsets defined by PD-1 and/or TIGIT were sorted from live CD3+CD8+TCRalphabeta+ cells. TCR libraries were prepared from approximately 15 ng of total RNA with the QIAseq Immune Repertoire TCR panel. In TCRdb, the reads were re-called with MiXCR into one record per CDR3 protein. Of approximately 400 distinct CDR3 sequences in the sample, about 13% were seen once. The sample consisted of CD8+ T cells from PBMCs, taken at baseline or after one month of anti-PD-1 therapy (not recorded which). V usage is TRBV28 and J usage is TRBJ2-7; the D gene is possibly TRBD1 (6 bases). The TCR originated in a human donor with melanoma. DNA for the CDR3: TGTGCCAGCAGTCCCCACAGGGCCATCTACGAGCAGTACTTC. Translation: CASSPHRAIYEQYF.